These 25 T cell receptor beta chains originate from one sample sequenced in a study of blood T cells in healthy people across ages. A second 7 to 11 cycle PCR used barcoded and J-beta primers. TCRdb re-called the 5' RACE reads through MiXCR, storing one row per CDR3 protein. Here the sample spans some 880,000 distinct CDR3 sequences, under 40% being singletons. Input material: blood. The receptors come from a man younger than 30 in good health.

CDR3 protein: CASSYISGENQETQYF. Here the CDR3 DNA reads TGTGCCAGCAGCTACATTAGCGGGGAGAACCAAGAGACCCAGTACTTC. The V call is TRBV7-8, the J call TRBJ2-5; 8 positions agree with TRBD2. Trimming took 4 bases from V and 0 from J; bases not matched to a gene: 7. The CDR3 is 16 amino acids. Germline V lookup: CDR1 SGHVS, CDR2 FQNEAQ.

The chain employs TRBV2 and TRBJ2-6; the D is unclear. Germline V gives CDR1 SNHLY, CDR2 FYNNEI. The length of the CDR3 is 14 residues. The V gene lost 6 bases and the J gene lost 2 bases, with 8 bases spanning the gap. The DNA for the CDR3 is TGTGCCAGCAGCGCACTAACTGGGGCCAACGTCCTGACTTTC. Translating gives CASSALTGANVLTF.

This chain's CDR3 is CASSSRLAEHSEGADTQYF. In DNA form, the CDR3 reads TGTGCCAGCAGCTCTCGACTAGCGGAACACTCAGAGGGAGCAGATACGCAGTATTTT. The chain is built from TRBV21-1 and TRBJ2-3; TRBD2, the table's D call, was not compared with the DNA. TRBV21-1 constitutes a pseudogene. The CDR3 spans 19 residues.

Here the CDR3 DNA reads TGCGCCAGCAGCTCGCTCACAACGACACACTTTGCGCAGTACTTC. It codes for CASSSLTTTHFAQYF. The chain joins TRBV5-1 to TRBJ2-7; no firm D call. Looked up from germline, CDR1 is SGHRS and CDR2 is YFSETQ. With 3 bases removed from V and 9 bases from J, the gap between germline ends came to 22 bases. The CDR3 length is 15 residues.

The CDR3 bases are TGTGCCAGCAGCTCCCTAGCGGGGGCCACAGATACGCAGTATTTT. Translated: CASSSLAGATDTQYF. The chain uses TRBV7-2 and TRBJ2-3, with 10 bases lining up with TRBD2. The CDR3 runs 15 residues. Germline lookup yields CDR1 SGHTA and CDR2 FQGNSA. V gave up 4 bases and J gave up 2 bases; unmatched junction bases: 3. The full variable domain, with the rest looked up from reference TRBV7-2 and TRBJ2-3, is GAGVSQSPSNKVTEKGKDVELRCDPISGHTALYWYRQSLGQGLEFLIYFQGNSAPDKSGLPSDRFSAERTGGSVSTLTIQRTQQEDSAVYLCASSSLAGATDTQYFGPGTRLTVL.

The chain uses TRBV20-1 and TRBJ1-2; a possible D gene is TRBD1 (5 bases). The V and J ends lost 3 bases and 2 bases respectively, with 13 bases between them. Germline CDR1 reads DFQATT; CDR2 reads SNEGSKA (reference sequence). The CDR3 runs 14 residues. In DNA form, the CDR3 reads TGCAGTGCTAGTGGGTTCGGGGGGAACTATGGCTACACCTTC. Translating it yields CSASGFGGNYGYTF.

In its sample, this clonotype was seen a few times. A much larger clone lies one base from this, so it may be a read error. The chain recombines TRBV12-3 or TRBV12-4 with TRBJ2-5; D unclear. With 6 bases removed from V and 11 bases from J, the gap between germline ends came to 25 bases. CDR3 length: 15 residues. The CDR3 spells CASSALAPAGNEQYF. The CDR3 region has the DNA TGTGCCAGCAGCGCCTTAGCTCCCGCTGGGAATGAGCAGTACTTC.

V gene TRBV27 combines with J gene TRBJ2-3, with 8 bases fitting TRBD2. The CDR3 totals 13 residues. The ends lost 7 bases at V and 6 bases at J; junction bases unmatched: 6. Per germline, CDR1 MNHEY and CDR2 SMNVEV (reference sequence). CDR3 nucleotides: TGTGCCAGCAATCTAGCGGGCTCTGATACGCAGTATTTT. This encodes CASNLAGSDTQYF.

This clonotype was picked up a small number of times. V is TRBV4-3 and J is TRBJ1-2; TRBD1 matches at 7 bases. Losses at the gene ends were 3 bases for V and 0 bases for J; bases not matched to a gene: 4. Germline V gene data show CDR1 as LGHNA and CDR2 as YSLEER. The length of the CDR3 is 15 residues. The CDR3 DNA is TGCGCCAGCAGCCACAACAGGGGAGCTAACTATGGCTACACCTTC. This codes for CASSHNRGANYGYTF.

This clonotype was picked up a small number of times. The CDR3 sequence: CASSLGSQEGETQYF. CDR3 bases: TGCGCCAGCAGCCTTGGCAGTCAAGAGGGGGAGACCCAGTACTTC. The V gene is TRBV5-1, the J gene TRBJ2-5; tentatively, D is TRBD1 or TRBD2 (5 bases each). CDR3 length: 15 amino acids. Germline V CDR1 and CDR2: SGHRS, YFSETQ. Trimming cost V 4 bases and J 5 bases, with 18 bases left between them.

This clonotype was observed a few times. CDR3 DNA: TGCAGTGCTCCCATTGCGGGGGGCATGAGCTCCTACAATGAGCAGTACTTC. This gives the protein CSAPIAGGMSSYNEQYF. This chain joins TRBV20-1 and TRBJ2-1; 8 bases are a match to TRBD2. The J call is in doubt because the DNA end fits TRBJ2-7 better. The CDR3 has 17 residues. Germline V lookup: CDR1 DFQATT, CDR2 SNEGSKA (reference sequence).

Details on this clonotype: With a much larger clone just one base away, this may be a read error. The genes are TRBV12-3 or TRBV12-4 and TRBJ1-5, with 8 bases fitting TRBD1. Trimming cost V 6 bases and J 7 bases; bases outside gene matches: 8. This CDR3 is built from 14 residues. This chain's CDR3 is CASRPTGGKQPQHF. CDR3 sequence (DNA): TGTGCCAGCAGACCTACAGGGGGAAAGCAGCCCCAGCATTTT.

This clonotype was observed a few times. The V gene is TRBV15, the J gene TRBJ1-2; the D is unclear. Trimming left V 1 base short and J 4 bases short, with 13 bases between. The CDR3 sequence is 15 residues long. The germline gives CDR1 LNHNV, CDR2 YYDKDF (reference sequence). The CDR3 sequence: CATSRAKGVGYGYTF. The CDR3 DNA reads TGTGCCACCAGCAGAGCAAAGGGTGTGGGCTATGGCTACACCTTC.

The V and J genes are TRBV29-1 and TRBJ2-5, with 10 bases identical to TRBD1. CDR1 and CDR2 from the germline V gene are SQVTM and ANQGSEA. There are 14 residues in the CDR3. V shed 7 bases, J shed 11 bases, and the junction held 16 bases outside the gene matches. The chain's CDR3 is CSADVGQGVNEQYF. The CDR3 DNA follows: TGCAGCGCCGACGTAGGACAGGGGGTAAATGAGCAGTACTTC.

This clonotype was picked up many times. V is TRBV10-3 and J is TRBJ1-2; 7 nucleotides agree with TRBD1. This CDR3 comprises 16 residues. Germline V gene data show CDR1 as ENHRY and CDR2 as SYGVKD. After removal of 0 bases from V and 4 bases from J, the junction contained 8 bases not matched to a gene. DNA of the CDR3: TGTGCCATCAGTGAGTCCCCTACAGGGGATTCCTATGGCTACACCTTC. Residues: CAISESPTGDSYGYTF.

This chain links TRBV6-5 with TRBJ1-2, with TRBD1 identical over 8 bases. Germline V gene lookup returns CDR1 MNHEY and CDR2 SVGAGI. V lost 6 bases to trimming and J lost 3 bases; unmatched junction nucleotides: 12. The CDR3 is 16 amino acids. The CDR3 nucleotides read TGTGCCAGCAGCCCCCTTCGGACAGGGAGTTACTATGGCTACACCTTC. Protein product: CASSPLRTGSYYGYTF.

This clonotype was observed a single time. The gene calls are TRBV20-1 and TRBJ2-5, with no clear D. Germline values: CDR1 DFQATT, CDR2 SNEGSKA (reference sequence). This CDR3 is built from 12 residues. Trimming took 4 bases from V and 2 from J, leaving 8 bases between them. CDR3 sequence reads: CSATAIQETQYF. CDR3 DNA: TGCAGTGCTACCGCGATTCAAGAGACCCAGTACTTC.

V is TRBV20-1 and J is TRBJ2-3; D call uncertain. CDR3 length: 15 amino acids. Trimming cost V 0 bases and J 1 base, with 11 bases left between them. Germline lookup yields CDR1 DFQATT and CDR2 SNEGSKA (reference sequence). DNA for the CDR3: TGCAGTGCTAGAGATCGACTCAGCGGCACAGATACGCAGTATTTT. It codes for CSARDRLSGTDTQYF.

The sample holds a few counts of this clonotype. The chain combines TRBV5-1 with TRBJ1-2; 12 nucleotides agree with TRBD1. Germline trimming cut 1 base from V and 4 bases from J; bases unmatched to any gene: 11. The germline CDR1 and CDR2 sequences are SGHRS and YFSETQ. The CDR3 sequence is 18 residues long. CDR3 amino acids: CASSLTGTGGDPFYGYTF. The CDR3 DNA reads TGCGCCAGCAGCTTGACGGGGACAGGGGGCGACCCCTTCTATGGCTACACCTTC.

V and J are TRBV27 and TRBJ2-5; possibly TRBD1 for D (6 bases). Trimming removed 5 bases at V and 11 bases at J, with 21 bases between. The CDR3 sequence is 14 residues long. Germline CDR1 and CDR2: MNHEY and SMNVEV (reference sequence). This CDR3 reads CASSMGADHNEQYF. CDR3 bases: TGTGCCAGCAGTATGGGGGCCGACCACAATGAGCAGTACTTC.

This clonotype was counted once. For the CDR3, the DNA is TGCGCCAGCAGCGTAGGGGAACGGACTTTTGGCGGCACCTTC. Its protein is CASSVGERTFGGTF. This chain links TRBV5-1 with TRBJ1-2, with D possibly matching TRBD1 (5 bases). Trimming took off 4 bases at V and 13 bases at J, with 23 bases between the two ends. This CDR3 contains 14 residues. Germline values: CDR1 SGHRS, CDR2 YFSETQ.

Comments on this clonotype: At one end the junction does not follow the germline gene, possibly because of a read error. J is TRBJ1-6 and V is TRBV5-1, with D unclear. The CDR3 extends over 15 amino acids. The germline V gene encodes CDR1 SGHRS and CDR2 YFSETQ. CDR3: CTSSFPQNSNSPLHF. For the CDR3, the DNA is TGCACCAGCAGCTTCCCACAGAATTCGAATTCACCCCTCCACTTT. The entire variable domain, with the rest obtained from reference TRBV5-1 and TRBJ1-6, is as follows: KAGVTQTPRYLIKTRGQQVTLSCSPISGHRSVSWYQQTPGQGLQFLFEYFSETQRNKGNFPGRFSGRQFSNSRSEMNVSTLELGDSALYLCTSSFPQNSNSPLHFGNGTRLTVT.

About this clonotype: One junction end does not reproduce the germline sequence, and a read error may be involved. The gene calls are TRBV7-2 and TRBJ1-1; 7 bases are shared with TRBD1. This CDR3 contains 15 residues. Germline CDR1 reads SGHTA; CDR2 reads FQGNSA. The CDR3 DNA is TGTGCCAGCAGCCAAAGACGACAGGGCACCACTGAAGTTTTCTTT. This sequence encodes CASSQRRQGTTEVFF.

This clonotype turned up a few times. The rearrangement uses TRBV7-2 and TRBJ1-3; a weak D match, TRBD1 (5 bases). The length of the CDR3 is 16 residues. The germline V gene encodes CDR1 SGHTA and CDR2 FQGNSA. The V gene lost 1 base and the J gene lost 2 bases, with 12 bases spanning the gap. CDR3 amino acids: CASSLVGGRTGNTIYF. The CDR3 DNA is TGTGCCAGCAGCTTAGTGGGGGGAAGGACTGGAAACACCATATATTTT.

This clonotype showed up just a few times. The V call is TRBV5-1, the J call TRBJ2-1; D might be TRBD1 (5 bases). Trimming removed 0 bases at V and 2 bases at J, with 9 bases between. This CDR3 comprises 15 residues. Germline-derived CDR1 and CDR2 are SGHRS and YFSETQ. The CDR3 DNA follows: TGCGCCAGCAGCTTGGCCAGGGCGCCCTACAATGAGCAGTTCTTC. It specifies CASSLARAPYNEQFF.